The 19 T cell receptor beta chains reported below all come from one sample, sequenced in a study of blood T cell repertoires in COVID-19. Some clones are missing from TCRdb's copy, which holds only in-frame ones; the method was immunoSEQ multiplex PCR. The table has some 49,000 clones, approximately 91% seen once. Sequencing was done on a sample of peripheral blood. The source of these receptors is a man between 45 and 60 years old with active COVID-19.

J is TRBJ2-3 and V is TRBV30; the match to TRBD2 covers 8 bases. V dropped 2 bases and J dropped 5; count of bases not matched to a gene: 15. Germline V gene lookup returns CDR1 GTSNPN and CDR2 SVGIG (reference sequence). The CDR3 sequence is 17 residues long. The CDR3 DNA reads as TGTGCCTGGAGTCACCCGTATCGGGGGGGGCTGGGAGATACGCAGTATTTT. This gives the protein CAWSHPYRGGLGDTQYF.

The CDR3 spells CASGRLVKDTQYF. CDR3 in DNA: TGCGCCAGCGGTAGACTAGTTAAAGATACGCAGTATTTT. The rearrangement joins TRBV10-2 to TRBJ2-3; TRBD2 is a possible D gene (6 bases). The CDR3 extends over 13 amino acids. Trimming shortened V by 8 bases and J by 5 bases, and 14 bases separated the two germline ends. Germline loops: CDR1 WSHSY, CDR2 SAAADI.

The J gene is TRBJ2-1, the V gene TRBV2; 14 bases are a match to TRBD2. J was trimmed by 9 bases and V by 6 bases; bases with no gene match: 1. The CDR3 totals 13 residues. The germline V gene has CDR1 SNHLY and CDR2 FYNNEI. Here the CDR3 reads CASSGLAGGEQFF. For the CDR3, the DNA is TGTGCCAGCAGCGGACTAGCGGGAGGTGAGCAGTTCTTC.

This chain connects TRBV19 to TRBJ1-1; maybe TRBD1 (6 bases). Germline V gene sequence: CDR1 LNHDA, CDR2 SQIVND (reference sequence). The V end lost 4 bases, the J end lost 4 bases, and 13 bases lay between the germline ends. This CDR3 comprises 14 residues. The DNA for the CDR3 is TGTGCCAGTAGTAGGTGGGCAGGGGCCACTGAAGCTTTCTTT. Translating it yields CASSRWAGATEAFF.

V is TRBV19 and J is TRBJ1-2, with D hard to call. The V and J ends lost 4 bases and 5 bases respectively, with 20 bases between them. CDR1 is LNHDA and CDR2 is SQIVND in the germline V gene (reference sequence). This CDR3 spans 16 amino acids. The CDR3 region has the DNA TGTGCCAGTAGTAGGGAGGTCAGGCCTCGCCGGTATGGCTACACCTTC. As protein: CASSREVRPRRYGYTF.

The table lists this clone with a count of one. The V call is TRBV4-2, the J call TRBJ2-1; no definite D call. The CDR3 extends over 12 amino acids. Per germline, CDR1 LGHNA and CDR2 YNFKEQ. The V end was cut by 1 base, the J end by 8 bases, with 6 bases between. The CDR3 here is CASSQGDYEQFF. The CDR3 region has the DNA TGTGCCAGCAGCCAAGGAGACTATGAGCAGTTCTTC.

V and J are TRBV5-4 and TRBJ1-6; possible D gene TRBD1, 6 bases. V was clipped by 0 bases and J by 8 bases, with 21 bases between them. This CDR3 is built from 18 residues. The germline V gene encodes CDR1 SGHNT and CDR2 YYREEE (reference sequence). CDR3 loop: CASSLDPITQGLHSPLHF. As DNA, the CDR3 is TGTGCCAGCAGCTTGGACCCTATCACACAGGGCTTACATTCACCCCTCCACTTT.

The V and J genes are TRBV2 and TRBJ2-7; D is unresolved. From germline, CDR1 is SNHLY and CDR2 FYNNEI. CDR3 length: 12 residues. Trimming left V 9 bases short and J 0 bases short, with 9 bases between. The CDR3 region is CASSRYSYEQYF. CDR3 in DNA: TGTGCCAGTTCCAGGTACTCCTACGAGCAGTACTTC.

This clone is a singleton in its sample. This rearrangement joins TRBV30 to TRBJ2-7, with TRBD2 matching over 9 bases. Trimming cost V 1 base and J 5 bases; bases outside gene matches: 0. Per germline, CDR1 GTSNPN and CDR2 SVGIG (reference sequence). This CDR3 is built from 12 residues. This CDR3 is CAWSASGNEQYF. The CDR3 bases are TGTGCCTGGAGTGCTAGCGGGAACGAGCAGTACTTC.

This chain links TRBV7-6 with TRBJ2-7, with 11 nucleotides matching TRBD2. V lost 6 bases to trimming and J lost 3 bases; unmatched junction nucleotides: 16. Germline-derived CDR1 and CDR2 are SGHVS and FNYEAQ. There are 18 residues in the CDR3. The CDR3 sequence: CASSLRLGLAEGSYEQYF. The CDR3 bases are TGTGCCAGCAGTTTACGTCTGGGACTAGCGGAGGGGAGCTACGAGCAGTACTTC. The variable domain in full, completed from reference TRBV7-6 and TRBJ2-7, reads GAGVSQSPRYKVTKRGQDVALRCDPISGHVSLYWYRQALGQGPEFLTYFNYEAQQDKSGLPNDRFSAERPEGSISTLTIQRTEQRDSAMYRCASSLRLGLAEGSYEQYFGPGTRLTVT.

The V call is TRBV2, the J call TRBJ1-4; D unresolved. This CDR3 has 11 amino acids. The V and J ends lost 8 bases and 8 bases respectively, with 9 bases between them. The germline gives CDR1 SNHLY, CDR2 FYNNEI. CDR3 residues: CASRGPEKLFF. The CDR3, as DNA: TGTGCCAGCCGAGGGCCCGAAAAACTGTTTTTT.

The chain has TRBV11-2 and TRBJ2-2; D unclear. CDR3 length: 15 residues. The V end was cut by 1 base, the J end by 7 bases, with 13 bases between. CDR1 and CDR2 from the germline V gene are SGHAT and FQNNGV. In DNA, the CDR3 is TGTGCCAGCAGCTTAGCCCCCGAGGAAATCGGGGAGCTGTTTTTT. Translated, it gives CASSLAPEEIGELFF.

This clone was detected a few times. The rearrangement links TRBV29-1 to TRBJ2-7; possibly TRBD2 for D (6 bases). The CDR3 consists of 17 residues. Germline V gene data show CDR1 as SQVTM and CDR2 as ANQGSEA. V was cut by 0 bases and J by 4 bases, with 22 bases left in between. The CDR3 protein is CSVEDSRASGVGYEQYF. DNA for the CDR3: TGCAGCGTTGAAGATTCACGGGCTTCGGGGGTGGGGTACGAGCAGTACTTC.

This rearrangement joins TRBV11-2 to TRBJ1-3; TRBD1 aligns across 9 bases. With 3 bases clipped from V and 3 bases from J, the junction kept 12 bases outside the gene matches. This CDR3 is built from 18 residues. Germline V gene sequence: CDR1 SGHAT, CDR2 FQNNGV. DNA of the CDR3: TGTGCCAGCAGCTTTCACGCGCGGACAGGGGCTGGTGGAAACACCATATATTTT. Translation: CASSFHARTGAGGNTIYF.

J is TRBJ2-2 and V is TRBV25-1, with 13 bases fitting TRBD2. From germline, CDR1 is MGHDK and CDR2 SYGVNS. V lost 5 bases, J lost 4 bases, and 10 bases stayed unmatched. There are 18 residues in the CDR3. The CDR3 spells CASSLGTSGARGTGELFF. CDR3 coding DNA: TGTGCCAGCAGTTTAGGGACTAGCGGGGCGAGGGGCACCGGGGAGCTGTTTTTT.

The genes are TRBV6-6 and TRBJ2-7; 13 nucleotides line up with TRBD2. The CDR3 length is 16 residues. Per germline, CDR1 MNHNY and CDR2 SVGAGI (reference sequence). V lost 5 bases and J lost 6; bases outside the gene matches: 10. This chain's CDR3 is CASSLLGLAGDFEQYF. Here the CDR3 DNA reads TGTGCCAGCAGTCTCCTCGGACTAGCGGGAGATTTCGAGCAGTACTTC.

V is TRBV30 and J is TRBJ2-4; 7 nucleotides line up with TRBD2. The CDR3 consists of 15 residues. Germline CDR1 is GTSNPN and CDR2 is SVGIG (reference sequence). V gave up 2 bases and J gave up 6 bases; unmatched junction bases: 10. DNA for the CDR3: TGTGCCTGGAGTACCCGACGAGGGGAGGGAAACATTCAGTACTTC. This codes for CAWSTRRGEGNIQYF.

The J gene is TRBJ2-5, the V gene TRBV7-8; TRBD1 is a possible D gene (6 bases). This CDR3 has 16 residues. Germline V gene lookup returns CDR1 SGHVS and CDR2 FQNEAQ. Trimming took off 8 bases at V and 5 bases at J, with 24 bases between the two ends. CDR3 sequence: CASAHPEQGIRETQYF. The CDR3 coding sequence is TGTGCCAGCGCCCACCCCGAACAGGGTATAAGGGAGACCCAGTACTTC.

This chain connects TRBV27 to TRBJ1-6; the match to TRBD1 covers 7 bases. J gave up 7 bases and V 5 bases, and 5 bases lay outside the gene matches. This CDR3 spans 14 amino acids. From germline, CDR1 is MNHEY and CDR2 SMNVEV (reference sequence). The CDR3 loop is CASSRDRGNSPLHF. The CDR3 nucleotides read TGTGCCAGCAGTCGGGACAGAGGAAATTCACCCCTCCACTTT.